This TCR beta chain came from a study of healthy donors' naive CD4 and CD8 T cells. V was cut by 2 bases and J by 8 bases, with 12 bases left in between. The CDR3 is 13 amino acids. Germline V gene sequence: CDR1 SGHNT, CDR2 YENEEA. Each TCR library used roughly 490 ng of total RNA and a linear amplification protocol. MiXCR, applied by TCRdb to the reads, yields one record per CDR3 protein. Of 150,000 to 200,000 distinct CDR3 sequences in the sample, about 74% were seen once. Sequencing was carried out using naive CD4+ and CD8+ T cells sorted from blood, pooled from several donors. The V gene is TRBV11-3, the J gene TRBJ1-1; possible D gene TRBD1, 5 bases. The source is a pool of human donors in good health; the sample pools cells from several healthy donors. The CDR3 DNA reads TGTGCCAGCAGCTTAATAAGGGGCTGGGAAGCTTTCTTT. Translating gives CASSLIRGWEAFF.